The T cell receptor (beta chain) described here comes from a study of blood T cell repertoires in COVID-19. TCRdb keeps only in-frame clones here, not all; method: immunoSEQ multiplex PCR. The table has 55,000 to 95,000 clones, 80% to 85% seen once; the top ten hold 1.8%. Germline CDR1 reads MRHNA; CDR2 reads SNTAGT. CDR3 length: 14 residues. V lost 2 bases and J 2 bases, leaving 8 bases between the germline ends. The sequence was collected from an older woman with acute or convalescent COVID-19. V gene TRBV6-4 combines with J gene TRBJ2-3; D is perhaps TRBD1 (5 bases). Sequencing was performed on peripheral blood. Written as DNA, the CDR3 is TGTGCCAGCAGTGACGCAGGGCTCACAGATACGCAGTATTTT. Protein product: CASSDAGLTDTQYF.